This T cell receptor beta chain is from a study of blood T cell repertoires in COVID-19. Study overall: The analysed material was cDNA or gDNA that came from T cells, B-cell-depleted T cells, or PBMCs.

CDR1 and CDR2 (germline): SGHTS, YDEGEE. V dropped 2 bases and J dropped 9 bases, with 17 bases sitting between them. The CDR3 runs to 15 residues. Some clones are missing from TCRdb's copy, which holds only in-frame ones; the method was immunoSEQ multiplex PCR. Of roughly 100,000 clones listed, roughly 87% are singletons. This sequence was found in a man between 45 and 60 years old in a cohort sampled during active COVID-19. What was sequenced was peripheral blood. The V call is TRBV5-8, the J call TRBJ2-2; D perhaps matches TRBD2 (5 bases). DNA for the CDR3: TGTGCCAGCAGCTTTTCCGGGGAGAGGACCCGGGAGCTGTTTTTT. This translates into CASSFSGERTRELFF. The full variable domain, rest sourced from reference TRBV5-8 and TRBJ2-2, is EAGVTQSPTHLIKTRGQQATLRCSPISGHTSVYWYQQALGLGLQFLLWYDEGEERNRGNFPPRFSGRQFPNYSSELNVNALELEDSALYLCASSFSGERTRELFFGEGSRLTVL.